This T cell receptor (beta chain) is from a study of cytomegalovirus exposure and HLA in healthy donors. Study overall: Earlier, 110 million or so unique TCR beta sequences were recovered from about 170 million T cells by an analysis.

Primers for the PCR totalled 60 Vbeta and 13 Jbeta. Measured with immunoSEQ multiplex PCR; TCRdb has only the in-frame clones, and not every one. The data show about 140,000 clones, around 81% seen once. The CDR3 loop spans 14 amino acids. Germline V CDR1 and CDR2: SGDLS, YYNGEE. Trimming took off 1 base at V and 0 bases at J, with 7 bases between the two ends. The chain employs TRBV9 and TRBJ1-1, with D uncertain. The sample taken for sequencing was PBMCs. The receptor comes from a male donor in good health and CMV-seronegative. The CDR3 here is CASSVTQVNTEAFF. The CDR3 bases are TGTGCCAGCAGCGTAACCCAGGTGAACACTGAAGCTTTCTTT. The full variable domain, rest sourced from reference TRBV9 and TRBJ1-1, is DSGVTQTPKHLITATGQRVTLRCSPRSGDLSVYWYQQSLDQGLQFLIQYYNGEERAKGNILERFSAQQFPDLHSELNLSSLELGDSALYFCASSVTQVNTEAFFGQGTRLTVV.